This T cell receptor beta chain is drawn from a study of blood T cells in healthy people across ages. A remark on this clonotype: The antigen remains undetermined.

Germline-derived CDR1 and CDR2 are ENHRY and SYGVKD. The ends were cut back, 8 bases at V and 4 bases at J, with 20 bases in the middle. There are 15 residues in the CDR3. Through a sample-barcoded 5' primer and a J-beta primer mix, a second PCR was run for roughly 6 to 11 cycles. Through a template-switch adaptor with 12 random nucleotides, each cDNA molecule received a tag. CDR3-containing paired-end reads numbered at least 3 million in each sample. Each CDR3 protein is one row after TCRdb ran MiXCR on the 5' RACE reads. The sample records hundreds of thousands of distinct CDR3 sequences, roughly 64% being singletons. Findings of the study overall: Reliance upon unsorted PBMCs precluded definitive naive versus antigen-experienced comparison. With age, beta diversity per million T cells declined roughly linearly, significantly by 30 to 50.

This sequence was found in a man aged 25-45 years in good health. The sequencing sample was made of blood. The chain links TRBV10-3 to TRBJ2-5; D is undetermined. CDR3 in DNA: TGTGCCATCGGGCGAGATACTGGACGTGGAGAGACCCAGTACTTC. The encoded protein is CAIGRDTGRGETQYF.